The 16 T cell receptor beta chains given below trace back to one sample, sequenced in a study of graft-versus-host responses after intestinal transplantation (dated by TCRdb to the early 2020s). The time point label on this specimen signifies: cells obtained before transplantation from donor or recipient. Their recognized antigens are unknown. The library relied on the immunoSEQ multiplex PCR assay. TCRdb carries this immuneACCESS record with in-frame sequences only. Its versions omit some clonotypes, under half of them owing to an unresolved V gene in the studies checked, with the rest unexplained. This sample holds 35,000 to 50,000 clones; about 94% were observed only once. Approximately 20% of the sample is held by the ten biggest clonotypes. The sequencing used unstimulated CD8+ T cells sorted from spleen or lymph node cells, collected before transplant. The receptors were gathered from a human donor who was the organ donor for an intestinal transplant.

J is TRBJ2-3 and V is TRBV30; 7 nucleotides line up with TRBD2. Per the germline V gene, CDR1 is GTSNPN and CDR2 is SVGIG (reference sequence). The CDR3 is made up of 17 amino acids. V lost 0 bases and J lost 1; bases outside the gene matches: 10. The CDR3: CAWSVSGGGPRTDTQYF. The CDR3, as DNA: TGTGCCTGGAGTGTAAGTGGGGGAGGGCCTCGCACAGATACGCAGTATTTT.

CDR3 sequence reads: CASSLSGDDEQYF. The CDR3 DNA reads TGTGCCAGCAGTTTATCGGGGGATGACGAGCAGTACTTC. The rearrangement joins TRBV27 to TRBJ2-7; D assignment may be TRBD1 or TRBD2 (5 bases each). The CDR3 extends over 13 amino acids. Between the trimmed V and J ends, which lost 0 bases and 5 bases, there was a span of 8 bases. The germline V gene encodes CDR1 MNHEY and CDR2 SMNVEV (reference sequence).

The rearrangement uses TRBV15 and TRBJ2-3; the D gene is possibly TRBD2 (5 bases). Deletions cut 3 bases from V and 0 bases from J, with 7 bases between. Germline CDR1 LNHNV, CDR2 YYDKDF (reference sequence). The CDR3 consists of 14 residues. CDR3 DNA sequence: TGTGCCACCAGCAGGGAGCGGAGCACAGATACGCAGTATTTT. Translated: CATSRERSTDTQYF.

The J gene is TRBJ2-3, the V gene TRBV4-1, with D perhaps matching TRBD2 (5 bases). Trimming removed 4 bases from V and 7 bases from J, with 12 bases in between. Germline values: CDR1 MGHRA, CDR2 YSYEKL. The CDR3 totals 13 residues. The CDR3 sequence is CASSLLPGNTQYF. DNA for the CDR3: TGCGCCAGCAGCCTTCTCCCCGGGAATACGCAGTATTTT.

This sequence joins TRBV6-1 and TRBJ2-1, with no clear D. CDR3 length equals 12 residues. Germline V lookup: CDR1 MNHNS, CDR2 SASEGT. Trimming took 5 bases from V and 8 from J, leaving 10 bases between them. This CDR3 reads CASSPEFDEQFF. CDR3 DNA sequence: TGTGCCAGCAGTCCCGAATTCGATGAGCAGTTCTTC.

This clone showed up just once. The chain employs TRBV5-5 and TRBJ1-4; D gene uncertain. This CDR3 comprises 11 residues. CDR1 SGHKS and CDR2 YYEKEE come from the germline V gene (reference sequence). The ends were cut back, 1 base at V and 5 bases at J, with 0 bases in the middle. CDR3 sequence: CASSLNEKLFF. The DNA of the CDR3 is TGTGCCAGCAGCTTGAATGAAAAACTGTTTTTT.

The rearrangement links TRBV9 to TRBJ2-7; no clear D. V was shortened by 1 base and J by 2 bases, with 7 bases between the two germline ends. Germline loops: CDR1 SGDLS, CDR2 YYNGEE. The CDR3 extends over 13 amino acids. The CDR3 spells CASSVSGAYEQYF. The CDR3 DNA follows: TGTGCCAGCAGCGTATCGGGCGCCTACGAGCAGTACTTC. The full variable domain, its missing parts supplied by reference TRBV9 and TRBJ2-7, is DSGVTQTPKHLITATGQRVTLRCSPRSGDLSVYWYQQSLDQGLQFLIQYYNGEERAKGNILERFSAQQFPDLHSELNLSSLELGDSALYFCASSVSGAYEQYFGPGTRLTVT.

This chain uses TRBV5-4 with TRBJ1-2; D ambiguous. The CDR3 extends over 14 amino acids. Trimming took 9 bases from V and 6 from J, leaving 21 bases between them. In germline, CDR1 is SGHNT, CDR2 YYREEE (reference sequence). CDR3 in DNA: TGTGCCATCGTTCCCTGGACGGGCCAAGATGGCTACACCTTC. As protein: CAIVPWTGQDGYTF.

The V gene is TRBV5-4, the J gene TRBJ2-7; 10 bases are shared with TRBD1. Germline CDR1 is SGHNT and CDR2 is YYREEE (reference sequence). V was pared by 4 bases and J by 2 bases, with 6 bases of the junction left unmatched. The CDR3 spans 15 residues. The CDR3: CASSGGTGAPYEQYF. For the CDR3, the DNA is TGTGCCAGCAGCGGCGGGACAGGGGCCCCCTACGAGCAGTACTTC.

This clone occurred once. CDR3 nucleotides: TGCGCCAGCAGCCAGGACAGGGGCTCCTACGAGCAGTACTTC. Its protein is CASSQDRGSYEQYF. The chain is built from TRBV4-1 and TRBJ2-7, with 9 positions matching TRBD1. The germline gives CDR1 MGHRA, CDR2 YSYEKL. The length of the CDR3 is 14 residues. With V trimmed by 3 bases and J by 0 bases, 0 bases remained unmatched.

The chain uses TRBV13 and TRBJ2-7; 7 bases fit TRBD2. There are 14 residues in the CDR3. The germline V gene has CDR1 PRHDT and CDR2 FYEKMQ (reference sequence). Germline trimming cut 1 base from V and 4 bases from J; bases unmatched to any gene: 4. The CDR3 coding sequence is TGTGCCAGCAGCTTAGTTGGTAGCGGGTACGAGCAGTACTTC. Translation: CASSLVGSGYEQYF. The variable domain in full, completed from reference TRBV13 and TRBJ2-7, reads AAGVIQSPRHLIKEKRETATLKCYPIPRHDTVYWYQQGPGQDPQFLISFYEKMQSDKGSIPDRFSAQQFSDYHSELNMSSLELGDSALYFCASSLVGSGYEQYFGPGTRLTVT.

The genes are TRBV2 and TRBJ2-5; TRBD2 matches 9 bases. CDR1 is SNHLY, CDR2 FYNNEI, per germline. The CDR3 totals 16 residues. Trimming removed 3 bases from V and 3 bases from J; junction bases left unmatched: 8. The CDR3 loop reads CASSDRAGGLEETQYF. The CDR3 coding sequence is TGTGCCAGCAGTGATAGGGCGGGAGGGCTCGAAGAGACCCAGTACTTC.

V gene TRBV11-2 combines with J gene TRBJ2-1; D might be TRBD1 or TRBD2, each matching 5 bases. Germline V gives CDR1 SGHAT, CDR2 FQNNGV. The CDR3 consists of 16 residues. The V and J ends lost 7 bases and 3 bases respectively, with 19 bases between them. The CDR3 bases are TGTGCCAGCACCGGGGCCAGGGAGTCCCGCTACAATGAGCAGTTCTTC. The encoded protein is CASTGARESRYNEQFF.

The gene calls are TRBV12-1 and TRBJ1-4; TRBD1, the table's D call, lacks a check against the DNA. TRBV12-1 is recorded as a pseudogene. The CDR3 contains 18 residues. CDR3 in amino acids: CASSFYSVEGQGNEKLFF. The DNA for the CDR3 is TGTGCCAGCAGCTTTTATTCAGTGGAGGGACAGGGGAATGAAAAACTGTTTTTT.

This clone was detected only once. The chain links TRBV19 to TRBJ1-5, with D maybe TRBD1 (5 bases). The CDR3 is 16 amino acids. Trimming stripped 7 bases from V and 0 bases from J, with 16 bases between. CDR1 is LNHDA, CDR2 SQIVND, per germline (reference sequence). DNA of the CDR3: TGTGCCAGTAACCATGCGGGGGGATATAGCAATCAGCCCCAGCATTTT. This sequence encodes CASNHAGGYSNQPQHF.

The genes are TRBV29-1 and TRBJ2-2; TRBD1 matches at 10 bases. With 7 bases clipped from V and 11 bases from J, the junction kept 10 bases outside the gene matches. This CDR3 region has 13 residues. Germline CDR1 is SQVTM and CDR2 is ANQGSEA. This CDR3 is CSARQGAGGELFF. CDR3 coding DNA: TGCAGCGCTAGACAGGGGGCTGGAGGAGAGCTGTTTTTT.